Following are 28 T cell receptor beta chains from one sample sequenced in a study of CD8+CD57+ T cells in acquired aplastic anemia. The template used for profiling TCR beta VDJ and CDR3 was genomic DNA. From the reads, TCRdb called clonotypes with MiXCR, one entry per CDR3 protein. Among approximately 95,000 distinct CDR3 sequences, 55% to 75% were seen once, and the ten largest hold over 55%. For sequencing, patients were chosen who had shown expansion of CD8+CD57+ cells by flow cytometry. The sequencing input was sorted CD4+, CD8+, or CD8+CD57+ T cells (not recorded which) from PBMCs. Receptor source: a human donor with aplastic anemia.

This clonotype was detected a few times. The CDR3 carries no conserved terminal phenylalanine or tryptophan, so it likely arises from a read error. This chain uses TRBV11-1 with TRBJ2-5, with 14 bases matching TRBD2. Germline CDR1 SGHAT, CDR2 FQDESV (reference sequence). The CDR3 contains 20 residues. The CDR3 here is CAGSGVKTTSGRDWQETQYL. CDR3 nucleotides: TGTGCCGGCAGTGGTGTGAAAACGACTAGCGGGAGGGATTGGCAAGAGACCCAGTACCTC.

This clonotype was picked up a small number of times. This sequence joins TRBV2 and TRBJ2-5, with TRBD2 matching over 10 bases. The length of the CDR3 is 15 residues. Looked up from germline, CDR1 is SNHLY and CDR2 is FYNNEI. Germline trimming cut 7 bases from V and 2 bases from J; bases unmatched to any gene: 7. The CDR3 sequence: CASNTQRGGQETQYF. In DNA, the CDR3 is TGTGCCAGCAACACCCAGCGGGGGGGGCAAGAGACCCAGTACTTC.

The chain is built from TRBV29-1 and TRBJ2-2; no clear D. V gave up 4 bases and J gave up 5 bases, with 5 bases separating them. This CDR3 spans 11 amino acids. Germline V gene data show CDR1 as SQVTM and CDR2 as ANQGSEA. The CDR3 sequence: CSVGGTGELFF. CDR3 in DNA: TGCAGCGTTGGGGGTACCGGGGAGCTGTTTTTT.

This clonotype was recorded once. Here the CDR3 reads CASSPNRGQVNEQYF. The CDR3 DNA reads TGTGCCAGCAGTCCTAACAGGGGGCAGGTGAACGAGCAGTACTTC. V and J are TRBV12-3 or TRBV12-4 and TRBJ2-7; 9 nucleotides match TRBD1. The ends lost 5 bases at V and 5 bases at J; junction bases unmatched: 10. This CDR3 contains 15 residues.

Turning to this clonotype: The junction departs from germline at one end; a sequencing error may be responsible. DNA of the CDR3: TGCGGTGCTAGAGAGTGGGGTCGGGAGTACCAAGAGACCCAGTACTTC. Translating it yields CGAREWGREYQETQYF. The gene calls are TRBV20-1 and TRBJ2-5; D is perhaps TRBD2 (6 bases). Per germline, CDR1 DFQATT and CDR2 SNEGSKA (reference sequence). The CDR3 contains 16 residues.

The chain combines TRBV4-2 with TRBJ2-7, with a weak D call TRBD1 (7 bases). Trimming stripped 4 bases from V and 3 bases from J, with 22 bases between. Germline CDR1 is LGHNA and CDR2 is YNFKEQ. The CDR3 runs to 17 residues. The CDR3: CASSRTGEGGDLYEQYF. As DNA, the CDR3 is TGTGCCAGCAGCCGGACAGGTGAGGGAGGAGACCTCTACGAGCAGTACTTC.

This clonotype showed up many times. V usage is TRBV6-5 and J usage is TRBJ1-1, with D uncertain. The CDR3 totals 12 residues. The germline V gene encodes CDR1 MNHEY and CDR2 SVGAGI. Trimming removed 10 bases at V and 1 base at J, with 10 bases between. CDR3 residues: CATSRANTEAFF. CDR3 nucleotides: TGTGCCACTAGCCGGGCGAACACTGAAGCTTTCTTT.

V is TRBV19 and J is TRBJ2-7; 10 nucleotides match TRBD1. V lost 3 bases to trimming and J lost 3 bases; unmatched junction nucleotides: 11. The germline V gene has CDR1 LNHDA and CDR2 SQIVND (reference sequence). The CDR3 contains 17 residues. The CDR3 spells CASSMTIRQGAFYEQYF. The CDR3 bases are TGTGCCAGTAGTATGACGATTCGACAGGGGGCGTTCTACGAGCAGTACTTC.

The J gene is TRBJ1-5, the V gene TRBV20-1; D remains ambiguous. Looked up from germline, CDR1 is DFQATT and CDR2 is SNEGSKA (reference sequence). Between the trimmed V and J ends, which lost 0 bases and 2 bases, there was a span of 11 bases. The CDR3 totals 15 residues. CDR3 protein: CSAREGRSGNQPQHF. The CDR3 region has the DNA TGCAGTGCTAGAGAGGGCAGGTCGGGCAATCAGCCCCAGCATTTT.

The sample holds a few counts of this clonotype. A read error may produce the germline difference seen at one junction end. The J gene is TRBJ2-7, the V gene TRBV20-1, with TRBD2 matching 7 bases. The CDR3 is made up of 13 amino acids. The germline V gene encodes CDR1 DFQATT and CDR2 SNEGSKA (reference sequence). CDR3 in amino acids: CSLRGSLSSEQYF. CDR3 bases: TGCAGTCTACGCGGGAGTCTTTCCTCCGAGCAGTACTTC.

Here the CDR3 reads CASRGPGANVLTF. CDR3 nucleotides: TGTGCCAGCAGGGGCCCTGGGGCCAACGTCCTGACTTTC. The rearrangement uses TRBV2 and TRBJ2-6; no definite D call. The CDR3 loop spans 13 amino acids. The V gene's germline CDR1 is SNHLY and CDR2 FYNNEI. V was trimmed by 6 bases and J by 2 bases, leaving 5 bases between them. The full variable domain, completed using reference TRBV2 and TRBJ2-6, is EPEVTQTPSHQVTQMGQEVILRCVPISNHLYFYWYRQILGQKVEFLVSFYNNEISEKSEIFDDQFSVERPDGSNFTLKIRSTKLEDSAMYFCASRGPGANVLTFGAGSRLTVL.

This clonotype was detected once. DNA of the CDR3: TGTGCCAGCAGTTCAGGACAGGGAGATTCACCCCTCCACTTT. This sequence encodes CASSSGQGDSPLHF. The chain is built from TRBV7-8 and TRBJ1-6, with 8 bases lining up with TRBD1. The CDR3 runs to 14 residues. Germline V lookup: CDR1 SGHVS, CDR2 FQNEAQ. V shed 6 bases and J 8 bases; nucleotides not matched to a gene: 6.

The chain combines TRBV7-3 with TRBJ2-1; TRBD2 aligns across 8 bases. Looked up from germline, CDR1 is SGHTA and CDR2 is FQGTGA. V lost 2 bases, J lost 10 bases, and 7 bases stayed unmatched. CDR3 length equals 14 residues. The DNA for the CDR3 is TGTGCCAGCAGCTTACACGGGAGGGAGGGCGAGCAGTTCTTC. Translating gives CASSLHGREGEQFF.

V and J are TRBV7-9 and TRBJ1-5; D remains unclear. The V end lost 1 base, the J end lost 6 bases, and 7 bases lay between the germline ends. CDR3 length: 13 amino acids. Germline V gene lookup returns CDR1 SEHNR and CDR2 FQNEAQ (reference sequence). CDR3 amino acids: CASSLGQSQPQHF. The CDR3 bases are TGTGCCAGCAGCTTAGGCCAGAGTCAGCCCCAGCATTTT.

Many counts were recorded for this clonotype. The chain joins TRBV11-2 to TRBJ1-1; D gene unclear. CDR1 and CDR2 from the germline V gene are SGHAT and FQNNGV. The CDR3 is 15 amino acids. Trimming stripped 1 base from V and 5 bases from J, with 14 bases between. The DNA for the CDR3 is TGTGCCAGCAGCTTAGGAACAACCGGTGTTACTGAAGCTTTCTTT. It translates to CASSLGTTGVTEAFF.

This clonotype was seen only a few times. The chain carries TRBV29-1 and TRBJ2-7; D is ambiguous. V shed 2 bases and J shed 4 bases, with 9 bases lying between them. CDR1 and CDR2 (germline): SQVTM, ANQGSEA. CDR3 length: 12 amino acids. The CDR3 DNA reads TGCAGCGTTGAAACAGCTCCGTACGAGCAGTACTTC. Translating it yields CSVETAPYEQYF.

The genes are TRBV5-1 and TRBJ1-1; D is ambiguous. V lost 4 bases and J 5 bases, leaving 12 bases between the germline ends. Germline V lookup: CDR1 SGHRS, CDR2 YFSETQ. The CDR3 length is 13 residues. The CDR3 DNA follows: TGCGCCAGCAGCCCGGTGGGAGGGACTGAAGCTTTCTTT. Translating gives CASSPVGGTEAFF. Full variable domain (remainder filled in from reference TRBV5-1 and TRBJ1-1): KAGVTQTPRYLIKTRGQQVTLSCSPISGHRSVSWYQQTPGQGLQFLFEYFSETQRNKGNFPGRFSGRQFSNSRSEMNVSTLELGDSALYLCASSPVGGTEAFFGQGTRLTVV.

This chain joins TRBV7-8 and TRBJ2-5; D call uncertain. Trimming took 4 bases from V and 5 from J, leaving 11 bases between them. Germline V CDR1 and CDR2: SGHVS, FQNEAQ. The CDR3 is 13 residues long. The CDR3, as DNA: TGTGCCAGCAGCTCCTGGCTCGGCGAGACCCAGTACTTC. Its protein product is CASSSWLGETQYF.

V usage is TRBV11-1 and J usage is TRBJ2-7, with TRBD2 identical over 7 bases. CDR3 size: 16 residues. From germline, CDR1 is SGHAT and CDR2 FQDESV (reference sequence). Germline trimming cut 0 bases from V and 0 bases from J; bases unmatched to any gene: 5. CDR3 region: CASSLAPGLSSYEQYF. CDR3 bases: TGTGCCAGCAGCTTAGCGCCGGGACTAAGCTCCTACGAGCAGTACTTC. Combining the CDR3 with reference TRBV11-1 and TRBJ2-7 gives the whole variable domain EAEVAQSPRYKITEKSQAVAFWCDPISGHATLYWYRQILGQGPELLVQFQDESVVDDSQLPKDRFSAERLKGVDSTLKIQPAELGDSAMYLCASSLAPGLSSYEQYFGPGTRLTVT.

CDR3: CASSLETLNTEAFF. In DNA, the CDR3 is TGTGCCAGCAGCTTAGAGACCCTGAACACTGAAGCTTTCTTT. The chain joins TRBV7-6 to TRBJ1-1, with unresolved D. Germline loops: CDR1 SGHVS, CDR2 FNYEAQ. V was pared by 1 base and J by 0 bases, with 6 bases between. There are 14 residues in the CDR3.

The CDR3 DNA reads TGTGCCAGCAGCGATCTGGCCAGCTCTAATGAAAAACTGTTTTTT. It yields the protein CASSDLASSNEKLFF. V gene TRBV25-1 combines with J gene TRBJ1-4, with D unresolved. Germline V gene sequence: CDR1 MGHDK, CDR2 SYGVNS. This CDR3 is 15 amino acids long. V was cut by 6 bases and J by 3 bases, with 14 bases left in between.

This clonotype came up a few times. The J gene is TRBJ2-5, the V gene TRBV10-3, with 9 positions matching TRBD2. The CDR3 totals 15 residues. Trimming at V came to 6 bases and at J to 4 bases, leaving 9 bases not matched to a gene. The germline V gene encodes CDR1 ENHRY and CDR2 SYGVKD. CDR3: CAISAGLAGLETQYF. The CDR3 bases are TGTGCCATCAGCGCCGGGCTAGCGGGACTAGAGACCCAGTACTTC.

J is TRBJ2-4 and V is TRBV25-1; tentative D call: TRBD2 (5 bases). V lost 3 bases to trimming and J lost 3 bases, with 9 bases between them. Germline CDR1 is MGHDK and CDR2 is SYGVNS. CDR3 length equals 14 residues. The CDR3 nucleotides read TGTGCCAGCAGTGAGCCCGGGGTCAAAAACATTCAGTACTTC. It yields the protein CASSEPGVKNIQYF.

This chain links TRBV20-1 with TRBJ2-1; D is unclear. Deletions cut 2 bases from V and 3 bases from J, with 8 bases between. CDR3 length: 13 residues. The germline V gene has CDR1 DFQATT and CDR2 SNEGSKA (reference sequence). Here the CDR3 DNA reads TGCAGTGCTAGACTCGGGCGCTACAATGAGCAGTTCTTC. It encodes CSARLGRYNEQFF.

V gene TRBV10-3 combines with J gene TRBJ2-1, with unresolved D. CDR1 is ENHRY, CDR2 SYGVKD, per germline. V was shortened by 7 bases and J by 4 bases, with 17 bases between the two germline ends. The CDR3 spans 15 residues. DNA of the CDR3: TGTGCCATCACCGCGACGGGCAGCTCTTACAATGAGCAGTTCTTC. This encodes CAITATGSSYNEQFF.

CDR3 sequence reads: CAISGGQQETQYF. The CDR3 DNA follows: TGTGCCATCAGCGGAGGACAACAAGAGACCCAGTACTTC. The V call is TRBV10-3, the J call TRBJ2-5, with D perhaps TRBD1 or TRBD2 (5 bases each). Germline CDR1 is ENHRY and CDR2 is SYGVKD. The CDR3 consists of 13 residues. V lost 6 bases to trimming and J lost 2 bases, with 10 bases between them.

The chain is built from TRBV12-3 or TRBV12-4 and TRBJ1-5, with D possibly matching TRBD1 (6 bases). V was clipped by 1 base and J by 2 bases, with 12 bases between them. The CDR3 is 16 amino acids. CDR3: CASSLEMGGGNQPQHF. Here the CDR3 DNA reads TGTGCCAGCAGTTTAGAGATGGGGGGCGGCAATCAGCCCCAGCATTTT.

In this sample, this clonotype turned up a few times. The V and J genes are TRBV20-1 and TRBJ1-6, with D possibly being TRBD1 (5 bases). V was clipped by 6 bases and J by 9 bases, with 15 bases between them. Germline V gene data show CDR1 as DFQATT and CDR2 as SNEGSKA (reference sequence). The CDR3 is made up of 13 amino acids. This chain's CDR3 is CSAGEGEGSPLHF. CDR3 bases: TGCAGTGCAGGGGAAGGGGAAGGTTCACCCCTCCACTTT.